The T cell receptor (beta chain) described here comes from a study of CD8 T cells in Susac syndrome. Regarding the study as a whole: More than 15 Susac-specific public clones were found in total CD8+ repertoires and 4 to 6 in CD8+ TEMRA repertoires.

Germline V gene sequence: CDR1 SGHRS, CDR2 YFSETQ. This CDR3 contains 15 residues. cDNA came from around 0.5 to 1 ug RNA primed by random hexamers. TCRdb reanalysed the immunoSEQ multiplex PCR reads using MiXCR and keeps one entry per CDR3 protein. The sample consists of 100,000 to 150,000 distinct CDR3 sequences, about 95% of them appearing once. As regards this clonotype: Its antigen remains unknown. Its ends do not fully match the called genes, so a read error is possible.

This sequence originates from a human donor with Susac syndrome. The chain couples TRBV5-1 to TRBJ2-5; D call uncertain. The sequencing input was CD8+ T cells from PBMCs. CDR3 DNA: TGCGCCAGCAGCTTGGCCGGCCAGAGACAAGAGCCCCAGTACTTC. It specifies CASSLAGQRQEPQYF.